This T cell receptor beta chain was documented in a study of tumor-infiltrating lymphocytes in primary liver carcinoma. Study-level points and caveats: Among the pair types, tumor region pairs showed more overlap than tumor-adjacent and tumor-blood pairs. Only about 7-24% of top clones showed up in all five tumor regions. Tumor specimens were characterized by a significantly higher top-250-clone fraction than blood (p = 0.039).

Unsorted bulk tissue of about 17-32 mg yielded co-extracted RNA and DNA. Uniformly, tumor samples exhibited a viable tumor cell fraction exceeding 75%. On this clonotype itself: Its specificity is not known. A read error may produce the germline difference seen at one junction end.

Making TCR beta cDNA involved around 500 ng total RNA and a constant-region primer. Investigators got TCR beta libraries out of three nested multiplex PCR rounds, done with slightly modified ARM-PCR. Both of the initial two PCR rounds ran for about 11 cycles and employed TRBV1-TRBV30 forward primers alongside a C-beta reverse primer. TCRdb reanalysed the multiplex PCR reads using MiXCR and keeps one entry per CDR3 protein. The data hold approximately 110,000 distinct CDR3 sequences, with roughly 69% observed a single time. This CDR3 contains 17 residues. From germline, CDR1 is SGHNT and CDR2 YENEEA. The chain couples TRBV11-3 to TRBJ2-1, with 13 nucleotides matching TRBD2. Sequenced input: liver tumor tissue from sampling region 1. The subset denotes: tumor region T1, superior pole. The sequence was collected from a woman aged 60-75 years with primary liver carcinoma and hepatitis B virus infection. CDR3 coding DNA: TGTGCCAACAGCCCAAGAGGGGGACTAGCGGGAACCAATGAGCTGTTCTTC. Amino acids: CANSPRGGLAGTNELFF.